This T cell receptor beta chain was identified during a study of OX40 agonist ivuxolimab in advanced cancers. Study-level background: Patients' therapy was ivuxolimab, an antibody that acts as an agonist of OX40 (CD134). Subjects had a mean age of roughly 60 years, with a range of about 23 to 79; around 83% were male.

Looked up from germline, CDR1 is LNHDA and CDR2 is SQIVND (reference sequence). Trimming took off 4 bases at V and 5 bases at J, with 17 bases between the two ends. The CDR3 loop spans 16 amino acids. This clone has just one count. What it binds is not known. The data were produced by immunoSEQ multiplex PCR, yet TCRdb's version contains in-frame clones alone and is incomplete. The repertoire has approximately 94,000 clones, 92% of them found once; the top ten carry 3.4%. General observations from the study: A proportion of nonresponders additionally exhibited low normalized T-cell clonal expansion.

Sequencing used CD4+ or CD8+ T cells sorted from blood, obtained in a trial of the OX40 agonist ivuxolimab. The V gene is TRBV19, the J gene TRBJ1-4; perhaps TRBD1 as D (6 bases). The TCR was taken from an adult with an advanced solid tumor such as melanoma, head and neck, liver or kidney cancer. The CDR3 spells CASSTPYSGENEKLFF. Here the CDR3 DNA reads TGTGCCAGTAGTACCCCGTATTCAGGGGAGAATGAAAAACTGTTTTTT. Full variable domain (rest looked up from reference TRBV19 and TRBJ1-4): DGGITQSPKYLFRKEGQNVTLSCEQNLNHDAMYWYRQDPGQGLRLIYYSQIVNDFQKGDIAEGYSVSREKKESFPLTVTSAQKNPTAFYLCASSTPYSGENEKLFFGSGTQLSVL.